This TCR beta chain emerged from a study of shared clonotypes between healthy human individuals (dated by TCRdb to the early 2020s). With respect to the entire study: A couple of women and a few men aged 18 to 49 years were included in the cohort. Libraries were prepared and TCR repertoires were sequenced by different laboratories using diverse techniques, in order to increase sequencing depth and limit assay-specific biases. Per donor, leukapheresis produced somewhere between about 0.8 and 9 billion PBMCs. Blood TCR repertoires of roughly five healthy adults were deeply sequenced to estimate repertoire size and the extent of clonotype sharing between individuals. For each donor, CD4 naive and CD4 memory were each run on three plates, CD8 naive on two plates, and CD8 memory on one plate.

TCR CDR3 regions were amplified from genomic DNA by multiplex PCR using the deep immunoSEQ assay. Extracted genomic DNA from each cell subset was spread evenly across all wells of several immunoSEQ 96-well plates, with each plate serving as a replicate. For sorted subsets, around 200 ng genomic DNA, equal to about 30,000 T cell genomes, was loaded into each replicate PCR. The purified libraries were quantified using a Qubit 3.0 fluorometer, sized with a Bioanalyzer 2100, and then quantified again using the KAPA Library Quantification kit. A separate single-read 150-cycle Illumina NextSeq 550 flow cell was used to sequence each immunoSEQ 96-well plate. Per the original workflow: The immunoSEQ output contained only junctional sequences without quality scores, so filtering could not match that applied to full-length reads. Sequences were annotated with PyIR, a Python wrapper for IgBLAST v1.9, using IMGT germline references to assign V/J genes and CDR3. Any read was removed if the V/J assignment was weak (E-value above 1e-6), the CDR3 was missing, or the read contained stop codons, out-of-frame junctions, or ambiguous translated residues. A V3J clonotype was defined by an identical inferred V gene, J gene, and CDR3 amino acid sequence. To compute the percentage overlap between repertoires, the number of shared unique clonotypes was divided by the size of the smaller repertoire. Three approaches were used to assess repertoire richness: RTK rarefaction, the Chao1 estimator, and Recon v2.1 estimates of unobserved clonotypes. Generation probabilities were computed with OLGA for all TCRbeta clonotypes obtained by the gDNA method from a handful of donors. In its TCRdb copy, this immuneACCESS table keeps in-frame sequences only and misses some clones. Where compared with another copy, unresolved V genes explain less than half of these, and the others have no known cause. V and J calls and clone size are those listed in that table; D and trimming were worked out from the DNA. This sample gives approximately 1,500,000 clones in total; approximately 98% of them show up just once. The top ten hold around 0.47% of the sample.

Beyond this particular receptor, the publication reports: Pairwise subsampling led to the expectation that sequencing depth would affect the degree of clonotype sharing among donors. Higher generation probabilities were observed for clonotypes shared by all four sorted-subset donors than for non-shared clonotypes. Rarefaction of sorted-subset datasets indicated incomplete sequencing despite the large sequencing depth. Naive subsets generally had larger estimated clonotype richness than memory subsets. The small number of donors limited the genetic and exposure-history diversity represented. Sampling was restricted to blood, and TCR repertoires in tissue are likely to differ from TCR repertoires in blood. Across a handful of donors, roughly 5% of naive CD4, approximately 3.6% of naive CD8, 2.3% of memory CD4, and about 0.4% of memory CD8 clonotypes were shared.

The germline V gene sets CDR1 to SNHLY and CDR2 to FYNNEI. The CDR3 measures 17 amino acids from cysteine to phenylalanine. The DNA shown is the 51-base CDR3, in frame from base 1. Compared with germline, V lacks 2 bases and J lacks 7 bases; bases without a gene match: 10. Donors were healthy HIV-negative adults with no recently reported acute infections or vaccinations. Every donor was a Caucasian adult living in Nashville, Tennessee, USA. CD4+ T cells were enriched by magnetic negative selection, after which naive cells were positively selected on CD45RA and the negative fraction was taken as the memory subset. Blood was collected by leukapheresis, and PBMCs were isolated by Ficoll-Histopaque density gradient centrifugation and then cryopreserved in liquid nitrogen vapor phase. Analytical flow cytometry was used to check the purity and quantity of each magnetically sorted T cell population. Genomic DNA was isolated from every sorted fraction and measured by UV absorbance on a Nanodrop 2000c.

Remarks on this clone: Its antigen has not been determined. Per-base qualities were not stored, and no clone one base away is much larger.

The V gene is TRBV2 and the J gene is TRBJ2-1, with 11 middle bases fitting TRBD2. The sequence came from a young man in good health. Sequenced sample: naive CD4+ T cells sorted from blood. In light of the paper, this sample's cell subset or site label describes: CD45RA+ positively selected. The CDR3 protein sequence reads: CASSEYATSGSGNEQFF. The DNA reads as follows: TGTGCCAGCAGTGAATACGCTACTAGCGGGAGTGGTAATGAGCAGTTCTTC.